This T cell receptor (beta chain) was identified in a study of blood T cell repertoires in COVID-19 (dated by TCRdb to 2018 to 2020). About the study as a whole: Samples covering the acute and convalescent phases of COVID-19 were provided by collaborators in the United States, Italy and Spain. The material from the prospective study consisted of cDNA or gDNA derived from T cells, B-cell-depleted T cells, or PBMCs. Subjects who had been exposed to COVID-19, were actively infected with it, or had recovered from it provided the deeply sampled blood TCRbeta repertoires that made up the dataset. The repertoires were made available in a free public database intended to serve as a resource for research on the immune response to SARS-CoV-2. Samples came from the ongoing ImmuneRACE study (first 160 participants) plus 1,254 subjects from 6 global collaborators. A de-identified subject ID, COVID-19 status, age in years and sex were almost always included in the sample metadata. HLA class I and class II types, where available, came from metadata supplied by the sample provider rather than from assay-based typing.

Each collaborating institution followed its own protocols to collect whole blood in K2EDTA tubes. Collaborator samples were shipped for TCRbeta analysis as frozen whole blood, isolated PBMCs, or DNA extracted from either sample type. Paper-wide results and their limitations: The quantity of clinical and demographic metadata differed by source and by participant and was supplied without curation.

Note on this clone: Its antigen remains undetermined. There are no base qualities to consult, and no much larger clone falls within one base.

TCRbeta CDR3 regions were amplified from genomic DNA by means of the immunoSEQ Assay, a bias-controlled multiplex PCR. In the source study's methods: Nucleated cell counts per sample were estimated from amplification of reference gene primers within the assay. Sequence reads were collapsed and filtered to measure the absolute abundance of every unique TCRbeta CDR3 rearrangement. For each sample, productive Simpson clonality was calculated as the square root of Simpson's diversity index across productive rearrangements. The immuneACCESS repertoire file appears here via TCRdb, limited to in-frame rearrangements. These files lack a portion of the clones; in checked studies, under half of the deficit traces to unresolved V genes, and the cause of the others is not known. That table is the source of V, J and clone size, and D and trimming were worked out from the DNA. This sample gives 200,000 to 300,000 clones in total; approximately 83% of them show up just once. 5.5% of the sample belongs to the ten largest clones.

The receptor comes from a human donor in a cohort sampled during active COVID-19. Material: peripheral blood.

The CDR3 is CASSSPGTVGEKLFF. In nucleotide form, the sequence is TGTGCCAGCAGTTCTCCCGGGACAGTTGGCGAAAAACTGTTTTTT. Rearrangement joined TRBV27 to TRBJ1-4, and 7 junctional nucleotides match TRBD1. Taken from the germline V gene (reference sequence), the CDR1 and CDR2 loops are MNHEY and SMNVEV. The CDR3 starts with the cysteine, ends with the phenylalanine, and has 15 residues. Only the CDR3 part of the read is kept: 45 bases, read in frame from the first base. The V end gives up 4 bases and the J end 8 bases, leaving 10 bases in the junction not matched to a gene.